Each of the 8 T cell receptor beta chains below was sequenced from the same sample in a study of immune heterogeneity within non-small cell lung tumors. Amplification of TCR beta CDR3 was performed by multiplex PCR with 32 V and 13 J primers. TCRdb passed the multiplex PCR reads through MiXCR, listing each CDR3 protein once. The table has thousands of distinct CDR3 sequences, 22% seen once. At approximately 600 ng per sample, bulk tumor genomic DNA provided the template. Taken during surgery, several biopsies per primary tumor were spaced as far apart as possible within the tumor mass. Each patient presented with untreated, newly diagnosed non-small cell lung cancer and received curative surgery. The sample consisted of lung tumor tissue. The source of these receptors is a man aged 55 to 69 with non-small cell lung cancer.

Within the sample, this clonotype is medium-sized (0.01 to 0.1%). The V and J genes are TRBV28 and TRBJ2-3; D remains ambiguous. The CDR3 is 15 amino acids. CDR1 and CDR2 (germline): MDHEN, SYDVKM. Trimming left V 8 bases short and J 6 bases short, with 21 bases between. The CDR3 nucleotides are TGTGCCAGCCTGGAAGACGACCCAATAGGGGATACGCAGTATTTT. Translated: CASLEDDPIGDTQYF.

This clonotype is labeled as medium-sized (0.01 to 0.1%). The rearrangement joins TRBV10-2 to TRBJ1-2; 8 bases are a match to TRBD1. Germline assignment: CDR1 WSHSY and CDR2 SAAADI. V dropped 8 bases and J dropped 4; count of bases not matched to a gene: 6. This CDR3 comprises 13 residues. CDR3 in amino acids: CASGAGGSYGYTF. The CDR3 nucleotides are TGCGCCAGCGGGGCAGGGGGCAGCTATGGCTACACCTTC.

With regard to this clonotype: This may arise from a read error, as a much more abundant clone is one base away. J is TRBJ2-6 and V is TRBV6-1; D might be TRBD1 (6 bases). V gave up 9 bases and J gave up 0 bases, with 9 bases separating them. Per the germline V gene, CDR1 is MNHNS and CDR2 is SASEGT. The CDR3 contains 14 residues. CDR3 amino acids: CARRGSSGANVLTF. Here the CDR3 DNA reads TGTGCCAGGAGGGGGAGCTCTGGGGCCAACGTCCTGACTTTC.

This clonotype counts as medium-sized. The rearrangement joins TRBV28 to TRBJ2-1, with a tentative D call TRBD1 (5 bases). This CDR3 region has 14 residues. V gave up 3 bases and J gave up 6 bases, with 12 bases separating them. Germline V gives CDR1 MDHEN, CDR2 SYDVKM. The DNA for the CDR3 is TGTGCCAGCAGTTTTTACACAGGAACCAATGAGCAGTTCTTC. This codes for CASSFYTGTNEQFF.

Worth noting for this clonotype: A read error is possible here, since a much larger clone lies one base away. V usage is TRBV11-2 and J usage is TRBJ2-2, with TRBD1 identical over 8 bases. Per the germline V gene, CDR1 is SGHAT and CDR2 is FQNNGV. The CDR3 sequence is 15 residues long. CDR3 sequence reads: CTSSLQGDRNGELFF. The CDR3, as DNA: TGTACCAGCAGCTTACAGGGGGACCGGAACGGGGAGCTGTTTTTT. Together with reference TRBV11-2 and TRBJ2-2, the CDR3 gives the full variable domain: EAGVAQSPRYKIIEKRQSVAFWCNPISGHATLYWYQQILGQGPKLLIQFQNNGVVDDSQLPKDRFSAERLKGVDSTLKIQPAKLEDSAVYLCTSSLQGDRNGELFFGEGSRLTVL.

This clonotype was detected many times. The V and J genes are TRBV19 and TRBJ2-3; either TRBD1 or TRBD2 may supply D (5 bases each). The CDR3 runs to 15 residues. The ends were cut back, 5 bases at V and 2 bases at J, with 14 bases in the middle. The germline V gene encodes CDR1 LNHDA and CDR2 SQIVND (reference sequence). CDR3 protein: CASSPRGTTTDTQYF. CDR3 coding DNA: TGTGCCAGTAGTCCAAGAGGGACCACCACAGATACGCAGTATTTT.

Comment on this clonotype: This may stem from a read error, because a much larger clone lies one nucleotide away. The CDR3 spells CASSGQGLNAQFF. The CDR3 region has the DNA TGTGCCAGCAGCGGACAGGGTTTGAATGCGCAGTTCTTC. This chain uses TRBV5-4 with TRBJ2-1; 8 nucleotides agree with TRBD1. Germline loops: CDR1 SGHNT, CDR2 YYREEE (reference sequence). The CDR3 has 13 amino acids. Full variable domain (outside the CDR3, taken from reference TRBV5-4 and TRBJ2-1): ETGVTQSPTHLIKTRGQQVTLRCSSQSGHNTVSWYQQALGQGPQFIFQYYREEENGRGNFPPRFSGLQFPNYSSELNVNALELDDSALYLCASSGQGLNAQFFGPGTRLTVL.

The chain couples TRBV10-2 to TRBJ1-2; D is undetermined. Germline V gene lookup returns CDR1 WSHSY and CDR2 SAAADI. The V end was cut by 3 bases, the J end by 10 bases, with 18 bases between. The CDR3 is made up of 14 amino acids. This chain's CDR3 is CASSDPDRSYNYTF. As DNA, the CDR3 is TGCGCCAGCAGTGACCCCGACCGCTCATATAACTACACCTTC.